This T cell receptor beta chain was recorded in a study of metastatic and nonmetastatic thyroid tumors. Study-wide background: Patients with malignant and benign thyroid disease provided blood and tumor or nodule tissue, whose repertoires were compared.

Germline V gene data show CDR1 as MDHEN and CDR2 as SYDVKM. The trim removed 9 bases at V and 4 bases at J, leaving 8 bases unmatched. This CDR3 is built from 13 residues. Among the patients, none had received any treatment before thyroid surgery. In the source study's methods: Building a distant-metastasis classifier for papillary thyroid cancer drew on CDR3 differences across clinicopathological groups. TCRdb used MiXCR to call clones anew from the PCR reads. The V and J calls here are based on TCRdb, not the publication. The table has roughly 44,000 clones, approximately 24% seen once. Whole-study results and caveats: In both blood and tumor samples, TCR beta diversity was reported significantly higher for malignant than benign nodules.

This clone was seen a handful of times. The antigen remains unidentified. The clonotype comes from a female donor with papillary thyroid cancer or a benign thyroid nodule (not recorded which). Some clones in this sample may be carry-over from other donors' samples. V is TRBV28 and J is TRBJ1-1; 7 bases agree with TRBD1. Sequencing was performed on tumor tissue. The CDR3 loop is CASHQGGSTEAFF. DNA of the CDR3: TGTGCCAGTCATCAGGGGGGAAGCACTGAAGCTTTCTTT.